This is a list of T cell receptor beta chains from one sample in a study. One entry per CDR3 protein, called by TCRdb with MiXCR from the 5' RACE reads. The sample holds tens of thousands of distinct CDR3 sequences, about a sixth seen once. The specimen was naive CD4+ T cells sorted from blood. Source of these receptors: a female donor with breast cancer. Each CDR3 is given with its conserved first and last residue. D genes are given only for firm matches. The size field is filled for only some rows; it gives once, few, many or a size class.

J | D | V | size | CDR3 | DNA
TRBJ2-7 | NA | TRBV7-9 | few | CASSSVPSYEQYF | TGTGCCAGCAGCTCGGTCCCATCCTACGAGCAGTACTTC
TRBJ2-2 | TRBD2 | TRBV6-5 | many | CASRLSSGGELFF | TGTGCCAGCAGACTTTCTAGCGGAGGGGAGCTGTTTTTT
TRBJ2-3 | NA | TRBV5-1 | NA | CASSLAAGASSTDTQYF | TGCGCCAGCAGCTTGGCCGCGGGGGCCTCAAGCACAGATACGCAGTATTTT
TRBJ2-4 | TRBD1 | TRBV7-8 | many | CASSLEGARDIQYF | TGTGCCAGCAGCTTAGAGGGGGCTCGGGACATTCAGTACTTC
TRBJ1-1 | NA | TRBV6-5 | many | CASSYSISARNTEAFF | TGTGCCAGCAGTTACTCGATTTCCGCCAGAAACACTGAAGCTTTCTTT
TRBJ2-3 | NA | TRBV6-4 | few | CASKVGPTDTQYF | TGTGCCAGCAAAGTCGGCCCTACAGATACGCAGTATTTT
TRBJ2-7 | TRBD1 | TRBV27 | few | CASSSIKQGREQYF | TGTGCCAGCAGTTCTATTAAACAGGGGAGAGAGCAGTACTTC
TRBJ1-6 | TRBD1 | TRBV12-3/TRBV12-4 | few | CASTGQGVSPLHF | TGTGCCAGCACTGGACAGGGGGTTTCACCCCTCCACTTT
TRBJ2-1 | NA | TRBV14 | NA | CASSQGQNSNEQFF | TGTGCCAGCAGCCAAGGTCAGAATAGCAATGAGCAGTTCTTC
TRBJ1-5 | TRBD1 | TRBV7-2 | many | CASRGDSGNQPQHF | TGTGCCAGCAGGGGGGACAGCGGCAATCAGCCCCAGCATTTT
TRBJ2-7 | NA | TRBV20-1 | many | CSGDAGTAGQSGYEQYF | TGCAGTGGCGATGCGGGGACAGCGGGTCAAAGTGGGTACGAGCAGTACTTC
TRBJ2-3 | TRBD1 | TRBV6-1 | NA | CASSEYFGTGSDTQYF | TGTGCCAGCAGTGAATACTTCGGGACAGGGTCAGATACGCAGTATTTT
TRBJ1-4 | NA | TRBV20-1 | few | CSAANRARNEKLFF | TGCAGTGCTGCCAACAGGGCACGTAATGAAAAACTGTTTTTT
TRBJ2-5 | NA | TRBV11-3 | many | CASSLNRGGTQYF | TGTGCCAGCAGCTTAAACCGGGGTGGGACCCAGTACTTC
TRBJ2-2 | NA | TRBV12-3/TRBV12-4 | many | CASRRGVDTGELFF | TGTGCCAGCAGGAGGGGGGTGGACACCGGGGAGCTGTTTTTT
TRBJ1-1 | NA | TRBV5-1 | NA | CASSHLGQGDTEAFF | TGCGCCAGCAGCCACCTGGGGCAAGGGGACACTGAAGCTTTCTTT
TRBJ2-1 | TRBD2 | TRBV20-1 | many | CSARDRAGGRRNEQFF | TGCAGTGCTAGAGATAGGGCGGGAGGGCGCCGTAATGAGCAGTTCTTC
TRBJ2-3 | NA | TRBV5-5 | NA | CASSWGGVGTDTQYF | TGTGCCAGCAGCTGGGGTGGGGTTGGAACAGATACGCAGTATTTT
TRBJ1-5 | TRBD1 | TRBV6-2/TRBV6-3 | NA | CASSYPRTGSSNQPQHF | TGTGCCAGCAGTTACCCCCGGACAGGGAGCAGCAATCAGCCCCAGCATTTT
TRBJ2-1 | NA | TRBV5-1 | NA | CASSLNAGNEQFF | TGCGCCAGCAGCTTGAACGCTGGCAATGAGCAGTTCTTC
TRBJ2-4 | NA | TRBV5-6 | NA | CASSIWAKNIQYF | TGTGCCAGCAGTATTTGGGCCAAAAACATTCAGTACTTC
TRBJ2-3 | NA | TRBV6-6 | few | CASSVTAGPGDTQYF | TGTGCCAGCAGCGTTACCGCAGGACCGGGGGATACGCAGTATTTT
TRBJ1-1 | NA | TRBV12-3/TRBV12-4 | NA | CASSLYGRVNTEAFF | TGCGCCAGCAGTTTATACGGCAGGGTGAACACTGAAGCTTTCTTT
TRBJ2-6 | NA | TRBV7-3 | NA | CANSLKAGTGANVLTF | TGTGCCAACAGCTTAAAGGCAGGGACCGGGGCCAACGTCCTGACTTTC
TRBJ2-3 | NA | TRBV7-2 | NA | CASSPTTDTQYF | TGTGCCAGCAGCCCTACCACAGATACGCAGTATTTT
TRBJ2-7 | TRBD1 | TRBV20-1 | NA | CSARWDRQYEQYF | TGCAGTGCTAGGTGGGACAGGCAATACGAGCAGTACTTC
TRBJ2-7 | NA | TRBV6-1 | many | CASRDPGPYEQYF | TGTGCCAGCAGGGACCCGGGCCCCTACGAGCAGTACTTC
TRBJ2-3 | NA | TRBV7-3 | many | CASSRDGGSTDTQYF | TGTGCCAGCAGCCGAGATGGGGGAAGCACAGATACGCAGTATTTT
TRBJ1-1 | TRBD1 | TRBV7-2 | few | CASSVDRAGGTEAFF | TGTGCCAGCAGCGTTGACAGGGCAGGAGGGACTGAAGCTTTCTTT
TRBJ1-1 | TRBD1 | TRBV6-5 | NA | CASFPGQGSTEAFF | TGTGCCAGCTTCCCCGGACAGGGCAGCACTGAAGCTTTCTTT
TRBJ1-5 | TRBD1 | TRBV6-6 | few | CASSVGQEFSNQPQHF | TGTGCCAGCAGTGTGGGACAGGAATTTAGCAATCAGCCCCAGCATTTT
TRBJ2-2 | NA | TRBV10-3 | NA | CAITPGLTRSGELFF | TGTGCCATCACTCCGGGACTGACCCGTTCCGGGGAGCTGTTTTTT
TRBJ2-7 | TRBD2 | TRBV4-1 | many | CASSQVGGSLAPEQYF | TGCGCCAGCAGCCAAGTCGGGGGGTCCTTGGCTCCCGAGCAGTACTTC
TRBJ2-2 | NA | TRBV6-2/TRBV6-3 | many | CASSPDTNTGELFF | TGTGCCAGCAGCCCGGACACAAACACCGGGGAGCTGTTTTTT
TRBJ1-2 | TRBD1 | TRBV7-2 | NA | CASSLSDRAGGYTF | TGTGCCAGCAGCTTATCCGACAGGGCAGGTGGCTACACCTTC
TRBJ1-2 | TRBD1 | TRBV27 | NA | CASSFSRDRGRGYTF | TGTGCCAGCAGTTTCTCCCGGGACAGGGGGCGCGGCTACACCTTC